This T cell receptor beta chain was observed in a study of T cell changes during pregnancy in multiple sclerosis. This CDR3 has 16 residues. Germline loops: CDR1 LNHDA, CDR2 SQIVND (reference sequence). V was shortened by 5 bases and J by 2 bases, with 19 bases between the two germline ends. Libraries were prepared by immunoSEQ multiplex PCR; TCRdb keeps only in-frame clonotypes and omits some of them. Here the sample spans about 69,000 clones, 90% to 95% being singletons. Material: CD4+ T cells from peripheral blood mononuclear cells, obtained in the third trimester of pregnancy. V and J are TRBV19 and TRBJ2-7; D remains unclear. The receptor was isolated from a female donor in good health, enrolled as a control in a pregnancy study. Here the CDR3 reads CASSQKVDLFPYEQYF. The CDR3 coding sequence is TGTGCCAGTAGTCAAAAAGTAGATTTGTTCCCCTACGAGCAGTACTTC.